This entry concerns a single T cell receptor beta chain. The sample originates from a study of technical replicates of blood from several donors. Here immunoSEQ multiplex PCR was the method, and the copy in TCRdb shows in-frame clones only, minus some. The top ten clones hold about 0.25% of a sample with approximately 73,000 clones, over 90% of them seen once. This CDR3 region has 15 residues. V shed 10 bases and J 3 bases; nucleotides not matched to a gene: 11. Germline CDR1 reads MNHEY; CDR2 reads SVGAGI. The V call is TRBV6-5, the J call TRBJ2-1, with 8 bases identical to TRBD1. The sequencing input was T cells isolated from PBMCs. This TCR derives from a human donor in good health. CDR3 coding DNA: TGTGCCACCCATCACTGGACAGGGCTCTACAATGAGCAGTTCTTC. Its protein product is CATHHWTGLYNEQFF.